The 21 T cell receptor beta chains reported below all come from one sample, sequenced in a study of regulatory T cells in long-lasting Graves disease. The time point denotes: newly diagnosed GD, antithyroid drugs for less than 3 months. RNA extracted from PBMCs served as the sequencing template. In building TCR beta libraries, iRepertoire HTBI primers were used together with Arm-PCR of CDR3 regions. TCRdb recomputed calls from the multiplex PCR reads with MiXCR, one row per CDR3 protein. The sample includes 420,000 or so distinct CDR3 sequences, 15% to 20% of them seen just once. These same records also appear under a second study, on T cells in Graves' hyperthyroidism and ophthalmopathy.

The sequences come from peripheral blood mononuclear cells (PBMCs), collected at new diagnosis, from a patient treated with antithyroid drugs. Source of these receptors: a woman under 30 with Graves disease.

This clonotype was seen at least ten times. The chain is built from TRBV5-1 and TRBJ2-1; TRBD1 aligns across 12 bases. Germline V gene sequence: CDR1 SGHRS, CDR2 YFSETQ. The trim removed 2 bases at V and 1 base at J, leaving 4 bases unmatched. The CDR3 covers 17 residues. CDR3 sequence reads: CASSFRDRGLSYNEQFF. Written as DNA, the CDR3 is TGCGCCAGCAGCTTCCGGGACAGGGGGCTATCCTACAATGAGCAGTTCTTC.

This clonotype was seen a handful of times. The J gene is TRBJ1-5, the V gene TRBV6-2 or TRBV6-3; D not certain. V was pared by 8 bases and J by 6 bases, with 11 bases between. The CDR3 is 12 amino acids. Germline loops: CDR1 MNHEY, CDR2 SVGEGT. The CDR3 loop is CASGFPGQPQHF. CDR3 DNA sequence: TGTGCCAGCGGGTTCCCGGGTCAGCCCCAGCATTTT.

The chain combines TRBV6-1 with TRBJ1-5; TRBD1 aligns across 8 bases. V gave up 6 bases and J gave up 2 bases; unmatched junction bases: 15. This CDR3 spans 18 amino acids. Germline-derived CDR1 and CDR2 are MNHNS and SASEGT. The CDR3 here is CASRLTPETGARNQPQHF. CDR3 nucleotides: TGTGCCAGCAGACTAACCCCCGAGACAGGGGCCCGCAATCAGCCCCAGCATTTT.

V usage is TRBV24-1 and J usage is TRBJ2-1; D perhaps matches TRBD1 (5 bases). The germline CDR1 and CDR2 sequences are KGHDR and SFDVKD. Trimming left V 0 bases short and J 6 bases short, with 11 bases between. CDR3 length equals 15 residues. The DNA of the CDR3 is TGTGCCACCAGTGATTTGCAGGTTGGGGCCAATGAGCAGTTCTTC. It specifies CATSDLQVGANEQFF.

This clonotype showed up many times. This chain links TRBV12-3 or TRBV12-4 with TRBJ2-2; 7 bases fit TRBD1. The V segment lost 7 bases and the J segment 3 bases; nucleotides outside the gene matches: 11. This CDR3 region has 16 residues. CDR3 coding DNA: TGTGCCAGCACCTTTGACAGGGTATATTACACCGGGGAGCTGTTTTTT. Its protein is CASTFDRVYYTGELFF.

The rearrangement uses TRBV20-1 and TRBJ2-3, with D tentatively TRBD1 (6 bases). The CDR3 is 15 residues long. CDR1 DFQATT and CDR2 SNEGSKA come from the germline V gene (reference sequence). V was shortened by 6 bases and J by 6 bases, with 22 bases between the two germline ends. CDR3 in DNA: TGCAGTGCCATAACTGACAGGCCGCTAGAGGATACGCAGTATTTT. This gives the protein CSAITDRPLEDTQYF.

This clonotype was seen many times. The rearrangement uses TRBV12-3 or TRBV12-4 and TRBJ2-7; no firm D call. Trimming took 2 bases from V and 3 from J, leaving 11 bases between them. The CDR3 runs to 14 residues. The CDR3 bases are TGTGCCAGCAGTTTAATGGAACAGTTCTACGAGCAGTACTTC. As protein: CASSLMEQFYEQYF.

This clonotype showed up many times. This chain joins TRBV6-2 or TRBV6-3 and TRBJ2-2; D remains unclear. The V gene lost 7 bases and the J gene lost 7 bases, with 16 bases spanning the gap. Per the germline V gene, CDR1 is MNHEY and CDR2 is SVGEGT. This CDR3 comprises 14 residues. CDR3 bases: TGTGCCAGCACCGTAAAGGTTGGCGGCGGGGAGCTGTTTTTT. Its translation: CASTVKVGGGELFF.

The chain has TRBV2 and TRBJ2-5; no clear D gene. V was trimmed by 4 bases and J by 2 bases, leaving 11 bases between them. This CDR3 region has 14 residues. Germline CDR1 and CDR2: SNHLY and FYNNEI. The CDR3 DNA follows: TGTGCCAGCAGTGCGGAAAGAAAACAAGAGACCCAGTACTTC. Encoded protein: CASSAERKQETQYF.

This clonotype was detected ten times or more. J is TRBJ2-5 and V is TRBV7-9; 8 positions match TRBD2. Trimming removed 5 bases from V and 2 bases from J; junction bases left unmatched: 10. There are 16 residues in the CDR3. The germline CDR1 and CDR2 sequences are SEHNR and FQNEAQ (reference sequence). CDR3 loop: CASSQRGLAEQETQYF. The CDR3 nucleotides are TGTGCCAGCAGCCAGCGAGGACTAGCAGAACAAGAGACCCAGTACTTC.

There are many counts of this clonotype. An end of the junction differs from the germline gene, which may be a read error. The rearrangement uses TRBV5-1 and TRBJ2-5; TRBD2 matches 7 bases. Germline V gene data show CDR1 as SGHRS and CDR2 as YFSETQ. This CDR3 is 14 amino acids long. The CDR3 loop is CASSLASGQETQYF. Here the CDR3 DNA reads TGTGCCAGCAGTTTAGCTAGCGGCCAAGAGACCCAGTACTTC.

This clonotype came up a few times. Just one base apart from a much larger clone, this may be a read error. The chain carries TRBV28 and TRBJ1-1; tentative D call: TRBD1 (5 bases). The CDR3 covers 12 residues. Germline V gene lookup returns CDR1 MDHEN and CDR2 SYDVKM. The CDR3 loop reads CASKGLTTGAFF. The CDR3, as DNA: TGTGCCAGCAAGGGACTCACCACTGGAGCTTTCTTT.

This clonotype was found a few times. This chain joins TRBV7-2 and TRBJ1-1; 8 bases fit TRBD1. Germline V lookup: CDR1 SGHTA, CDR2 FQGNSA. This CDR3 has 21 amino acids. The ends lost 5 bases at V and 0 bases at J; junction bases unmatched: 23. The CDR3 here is CASSPGAGQELSMGLNTEAFF. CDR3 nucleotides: TGTGCCAGCAGCCCCGGGGCGGGACAGGAATTATCAATGGGCCTGAACACTGAAGCTTTCTTT. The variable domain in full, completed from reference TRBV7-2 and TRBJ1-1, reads GAGVSQSPSNKVTEKGKDVELRCDPISGHTALYWYRQSLGQGLEFLIYFQGNSAPDKSGLPSDRFSAERTGGSVSTLTIQRTQQEDSAVYLCASSPGAGQELSMGLNTEAFFGQGTRLTVV.

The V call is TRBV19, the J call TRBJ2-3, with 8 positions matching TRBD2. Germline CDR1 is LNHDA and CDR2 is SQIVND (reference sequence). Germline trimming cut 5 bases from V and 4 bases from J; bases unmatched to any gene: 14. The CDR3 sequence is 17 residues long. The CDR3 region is CASSAEGLGFYADTQYF. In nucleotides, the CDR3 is TGTGCCAGTAGTGCAGAGGGACTAGGATTTTATGCAGATACGCAGTATTTT. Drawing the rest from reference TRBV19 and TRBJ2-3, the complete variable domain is DGGITQSPKYLFRKEGQNVTLSCEQNLNHDAMYWYRQDPGQGLRLIYYSQIVNDFQKGDIAEGYSVSREKKESFPLTVTSAQKNPTAFYLCASSAEGLGFYADTQYFGPGTRLTVL.

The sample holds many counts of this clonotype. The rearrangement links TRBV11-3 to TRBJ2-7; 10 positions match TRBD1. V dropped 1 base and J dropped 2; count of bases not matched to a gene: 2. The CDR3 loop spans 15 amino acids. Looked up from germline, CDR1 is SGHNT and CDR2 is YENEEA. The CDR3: CASSLAGTGAYEQYF. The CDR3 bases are TGTGCCAGCAGCTTAGCCGGGACAGGGGCCTACGAGCAGTACTTC. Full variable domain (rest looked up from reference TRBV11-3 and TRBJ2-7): EAGVVQSPRYKIIEKKQPVAFWCNPISGHNTLYWYLQNLGQGPELLIRYENEEAVDDSQLPKDRFSAERLKGVDSTLKIQPAELGDSAVYLCASSLAGTGAYEQYFGPGTRLTVT.

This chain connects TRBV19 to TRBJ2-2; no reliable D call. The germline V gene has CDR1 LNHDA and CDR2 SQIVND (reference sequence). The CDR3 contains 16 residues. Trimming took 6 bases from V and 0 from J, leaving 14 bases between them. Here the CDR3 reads CASSLLTVANTGELFF. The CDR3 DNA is TGTGCCAGTAGCCTACTCACAGTCGCGAACACCGGGGAGCTGTTTTTT.

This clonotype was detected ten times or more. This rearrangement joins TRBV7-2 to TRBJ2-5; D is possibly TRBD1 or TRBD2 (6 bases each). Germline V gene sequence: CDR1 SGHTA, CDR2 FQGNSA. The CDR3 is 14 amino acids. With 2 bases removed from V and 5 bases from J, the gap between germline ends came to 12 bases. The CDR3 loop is CASSLFGGKETQYF. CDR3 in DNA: TGTGCCAGCAGCTTATTCGGGGGCAAGGAGACCCAGTACTTC.

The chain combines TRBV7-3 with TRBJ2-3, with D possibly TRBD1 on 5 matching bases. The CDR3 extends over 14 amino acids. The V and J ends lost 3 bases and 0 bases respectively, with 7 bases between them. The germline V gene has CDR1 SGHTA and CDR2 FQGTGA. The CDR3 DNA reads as TGTGCCAGCAGCTTCAGGGCCAGCACAGATACGCAGTATTTT. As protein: CASSFRASTDTQYF.

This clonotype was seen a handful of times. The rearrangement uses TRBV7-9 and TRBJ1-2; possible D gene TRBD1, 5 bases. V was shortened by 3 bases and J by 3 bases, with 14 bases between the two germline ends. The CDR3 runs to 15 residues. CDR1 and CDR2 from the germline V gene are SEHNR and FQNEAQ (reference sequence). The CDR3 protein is CASSLSGAEHYGYTF. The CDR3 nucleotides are TGTGCCAGCAGCTTGAGTGGGGCTGAACACTATGGCTACACCTTC.

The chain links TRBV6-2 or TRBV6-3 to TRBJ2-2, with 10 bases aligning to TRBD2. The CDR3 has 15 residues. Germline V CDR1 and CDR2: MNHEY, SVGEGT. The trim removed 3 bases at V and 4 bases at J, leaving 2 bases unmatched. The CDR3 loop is CASSYLAGATGELFF. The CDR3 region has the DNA TGTGCCAGCAGTTATCTAGCGGGAGCCACCGGGGAGCTGTTTTTT.

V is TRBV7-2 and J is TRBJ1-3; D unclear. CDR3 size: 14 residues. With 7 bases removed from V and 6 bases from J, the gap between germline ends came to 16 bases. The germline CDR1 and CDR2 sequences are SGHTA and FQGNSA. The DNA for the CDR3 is TGTGCCAGCACCCTACATGGACGGGAAAACACCATATATTTT. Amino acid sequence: CASTLHGRENTIYF.